This T cell receptor (beta chain) derives from a study of spatial heterogeneity in lung cancer (dated by TCRdb to the late 2010s). Regarding the study in general: More beta-chain than alpha-chain transcripts were consistently detected, likely reflecting higher beta-chain transcript abundance. Both alpha and beta chains were TCR-sequenced in 200 to 250 tumor regions, about 69 matched nontumor lung samples and some 56 PBMC samples obtained at surgery. Nonsynonymous mutation counts, determined by whole-exome sequencing of tumor tissue, were related to features of the TCR repertoire. In tumor regions, TCR transcript counts showed a strong correlation with a T cell transcriptional module score from matched bulk RNA-seq. In the raw uncorrected reads, each unique combination of TCR and UMI appeared on average more than ten times. In non-small cell lung cancer, the study made a quantitative comparison of TCR alpha and beta repertoires among multiple tumor regions, matched nontumor lung and blood.

In regard to this clonotype: Its binding antigen is unknown. No much larger clone is present one base from it, and per-base qualities are unavailable.

Read against the paper, the sample's time point label means: sample taken at primary tumor resection. Donors were 65 to 85 patients with early-stage, untreated non-small cell lung cancer from the lung TRACERx cohort. TCR sequencing used whole RNA extracted from tumor and nontumor lung tissue, or from cryopreserved PBMC samples, without cell sorting. Patients were selected for TCR sequencing only if sufficient RNA was available from at least two tumor regions. Before being selected, tumor and adjacent nontumor lung specimens were reviewed by a lung pathologist. The research as a whole found: Confirming at a functional level the hypothesis that regional TCRs recognize regional mutations was considered to require additional single-cell paired TCR alpha and beta sequencing. TCR-seq was estimated to cover only approximately 6.6% of tumor T cells for alpha chains and 13% for beta chains. The count of ubiquitous expanded TCRs correlated with the count of ubiquitous nonsynonymous mutations, and the count of regional expanded TCRs correlated with the count of regional nonsynonymous mutations. The tumor nonsynonymous mutation count correlated with the number of expanded intratumoral alpha and beta TCRs.

The library was produced with 5' RACE. The sample was run on a NextSeq 500. To allow correction of PCR and sequencing errors, the TCR library protocol tagged every TCR cDNA molecule with a unique molecular identifier. Per the authors' processing: TCR identification, UMI-based error correction and CDR3 extraction were performed with Decombinator tools. TCRs above a frequency of 2 per 1,000, corresponding to the top 1% of the tumor frequency distribution, were defined as expanded. Expanded tumor TCRs statistically deemed absent (corrected P<0.05) from at least one tumor region were classed as regional, and all other expanded tumor TCRs were classed as ubiquitous. Renyi diversity was computed with the R vegan package after each repertoire had been subsampled 100 times to 5,000 TCRs. CDR3 similarity networks were constructed using string-kernel similarity of amino acid triplets, with links drawn between CDR3s whose pairwise similarity was above 0.82. The public reads were run again by TCRdb, first through fastp at Q25 and then through MiXCR, and only productive beta chains were kept. Merged by CDR3 protein, the rows form single entries marked with the most common genes and DNA. The V and J calls and clone size come from TCRdb's table, not from the authors' own analysis. The sample table lists roughly 5,100 distinct CDR3 sequences, 9.5% to 15% of them with a count of one. The biggest ten clones account for about a quarter of the sample.

Based on the germline V gene (reference sequence), the CDR1 and CDR2 sequences are SEHNR and FQNEAQ. Taken from cysteine to phenylalanine, the CDR3 has 15 residues. CDR3 DNA only is kept here, 45 bases in frame from base 1. The trim is 2 bases for V and 0 bases for J, with a gap of 9 bases between the germline ends. Sequenced here: lung tumor tissue, sampled at surgery. This receptor was identified in a male donor with early-stage non-small cell lung cancer. The sequence joins TRBV7-9 to TRBJ2-3; the D gene is unclear. The nucleotide sequence reads as follows: TGTGCCAGCAGCTTACACGCAGACAGCACAGATACGCAGTATTTT. This gives the protein CASSLHADSTDTQYF.